The source of this T cell receptor (beta chain) is a study of shared clonotypes between healthy human individuals. Overall study: The study used three CD4 naive, three CD4 memory, two CD8 naive and one CD8 memory plate per donor.

CDR1 is GTSNPN and CDR2 is SVGIG in the germline V gene (reference sequence). The CDR3 sequence is 14 residues long. After removal of 4 bases from V and 5 bases from J, the junction contained 9 bases not matched to a gene. Using immunoSEQ multiplex PCR, the repertoire was profiled, and TCRdb retains in-frame clones only, with some absent. The sample carries about 2,500,000 clones, more than 80% recorded once. Sequencing input: naive CD4+ T cells sorted from blood. Documented subset: CD45RA+ positively selected. This chain connects TRBV30 to TRBJ2-5; 8 nucleotides align to TRBD2. This clonotype was sampled from a man between 18 and 29 years old in good health. This CDR3 reads CAWTGTRLVETQYF. DNA of the CDR3: TGTGCCTGGACCGGGACTAGGTTGGTGGAGACCCAGTACTTC.